These T cell receptor beta chains were read from a single sample in a study of cytomegalovirus exposure and HLA in healthy donors. This table comes from immunoSEQ multiplex PCR, and its TCRdb copy is limited to in-frame clones, with some not included. The sample lists approximately 72,000 clones; 65% to 80% were seen once. What was sequenced was PBMCs. These receptors were obtained from a man aged 35 to 55 in good health and CMV-seropositive. Both conserved end residues are part of each CDR3. The order of the fields is D gene, clone size, J gene, CDR3 length, V gene, CDR3 protein, CDR3 DNA. D genes are given only for firm matches. The size field is filled for only some rows; it gives once, few, many or a size class.

>.|.|TRBJ1-4|16|TRBV30
CAWMIRDGTSVEKLFF
TGTGCCTGGATGATCCGGGACGGGACATCTGTTGAAAAACTGTTTTTT
>TRBD1|once|TRBJ1-5|14|TRBV18
CASSPTGGNQPQHF
TGTGCCAGCTCGCCCACAGGGGGCAATCAGCCCCAGCATTTT
>TRBD2|.|TRBJ2-2|15|TRBV5-8
CASSLASGVTGELFF
TGTGCCAGCAGCTTGGCAAGCGGGGTCACCGGGGAGCTGTTTTTT
>.|.|TRBJ1-1|16|TRBV5-1
CASSLEAARGNTEAFF
TGCGCCAGCAGCTTGGAGGCAGCCCGGGGGAACACTGAAGCTTTCTTT
>TRBD2|few|TRBJ2-7|12|TRBV7-2
CASRLAGGEQYF
TGTGCCAGCAGGCTAGCGGGGGGTGAGCAGTACTTC
>.|.|TRBJ1-3|15|TRBV7-8
CASSYRGVFGNTIYF
TGTGCCAGCAGCTACCGGGGAGTTTTTGGAAACACCATATATTTT
>.|.|TRBJ2-7|15|TRBV2
CASSARTGRGYEQYF
TGTGCCAGCAGCGCTCGGACAGGGAGGGGGTACGAGCAGTACTTC
>TRBD2|.|TRBJ2-4|16|TRBV6-4
CAGQQGSGGNLNIQYF
TGTGCCGGGCAGCAAGGAAGCGGGGGGAACCTAAACATTCAGTACTTC
>.|once|TRBJ1-2|14|TRBV5-1
CASSLEEEDYGYTF
TGCGCCAGCAGCTTGGAAGAGGAGGACTATGGCTACACCTTC
>TRBD1|few|TRBJ2-2|15|TRBV5-6
CASSLEQGDTGKLFF
TGTGCCAGCAGCTTGGAGCAGGGGGACACCGGAAAGCTGTTTTTT
>TRBD2|.|TRBJ2-1|17|TRBV15
CATSPTGGRNGYNEQFF
TGTGCCACCAGCCCTACCGGGGGGAGAAATGGATACAATGAGCAGTTCTTC
>.|.|TRBJ2-2|15|TRBV9
CASSLNSRNTGELFF
TGTGCCAGCAGCCTCAACTCTCGGAACACCGGGGAGCTGTTTTTT
>TRBD1|.|TRBJ2-2|13|TRBV18
CASSPTGDRELFF
TGTGCCAGCTCACCGACAGGGGACCGGGAGCTGTTTTTT
>.|.|TRBJ2-2|14|TRBV7-9
CASSPARNTGELFF
TGTGCCAGCAGCCCTGCCAGGAACACCGGGGAGCTGTTTTTT
>TRBD1|once|TRBJ2-4|16|TRBV4-2
CASSRDEGAIFNIQYF
TGTGCCAGCAGCCGAGACGAGGGGGCCATCTTTAACATTCAGTACTTC
>TRBD2|.|TRBJ2-1|18|TRBV4-1
CASSQARWTAGGPNEQFF
TGCGCCAGCAGCCAAGCAAGGTGGACGGCGGGGGGGCCCAATGAGCAGTTCTTC
>TRBD1|.|TRBJ2-7|18|TRBV7-8
CASSSIRLGQTDSYEQYF
TGTGCCAGCAGCTCGATACGCCTGGGACAGACAGACTCCTACGAGCAGTACTTC
>.|.|TRBJ1-6|15|TRBV5-4
CASSPRGIGNSPLHF
TGTGCCAGCAGCCCGAGGGGGATAGGTAATTCACCCCTCCACTTT
>TRBD2|.|TRBJ2-1|15|TRBV6-4
CASSETSGDAGEQFF
TGTGCCAGCAGTGAGACTAGCGGGGATGCGGGTGAGCAGTTCTTC
>TRBD1|.|TRBJ2-1|13|TRBV7-2
CASSLDRVVGQFF
TGTGCCAGCAGCTTGGACAGGGTAGTCGGTCAGTTCTTC
>.|.|TRBJ2-1|16|TRBV21-1
CASSKRTSGGRNEQFF
TGTGCCAGCAGCAAACGAACTAGCGGGGGCCGGAATGAGCAGTTCTTC
>.|.|TRBJ2-5|14|TRBV9
CASSVTGLSETQYF
TGTGCCAGCAGCGTCACGGGACTGAGTGAGACCCAGTACTTC
>.|.|TRBJ1-2|15|TRBV18
CASSPNGDRNYGYTF
TGTGCCAGCTCACCAAACGGCGACAGAAACTATGGCTACACCTTC
>.|few|TRBJ2-5|13|TRBV19
CASSIHRQETQYF
TGTGCCAGTAGTATCCACAGACAAGAGACCCAGTACTTC
>TRBD1|.|TRBJ1-3|15|TRBV6-1
CASSLDRGPGNTIYF
TGTGCCAGCAGTTTGGACAGGGGGCCTGGAAACACCATATATTTT
>.|.|TRBJ1-5|15|TRBV6-5
CASRTTAGRYQPQHF
TGTGCCAGCAGAACTACGGCAGGGCGATATCAGCCCCAGCATTTT
>.|.|TRBJ1-1|14|TRBV5-1
CASSPVQMNTEAFF
TGCGCCAGCAGCCCGGTACAGATGAACACTGAAGCTTTCTTT
>TRBD1|few|TRBJ1-1|16|TRBV6-1
CASSKVTGVGNTEAFF
TGTGCCAGCAGTAAAGTTACAGGGGTAGGAAACACTGAAGCTTTCTTT
>.|.|TRBJ2-1|17|TRBV19
CASSIFVGGHRNNEQFF
TGTGCCAGTAGTATATTCGTCGGGGGGCATCGAAACAATGAGCAGTTCTTC
>TRBD1|.|TRBJ1-1|13|TRBV2
CASSVATGVEAFF
TGTGCCAGCAGTGTTGCTACAGGGGTTGAAGCTTTCTTT
>.|once|TRBJ1-1|14|TRBV7-2
CASSSAPTGSEAFF
TGTGCCAGCAGCTCTGCCCCAACAGGATCTGAAGCTTTCTTT
>TRBD1|.|TRBJ2-1|13|TRBV6-6
CAGSRTGYNEQFF
TGTGCCGGTTCCCGGACAGGTTACAATGAGCAGTTCTTC
>.|.|TRBJ1-1|16|TRBV5-6
CASSLVGGWTNTEAFF
TGTGCCAGCAGCTTGGTTGGAGGCTGGACGAACACTGAAGCTTTCTTT
>.|.|TRBJ1-5|18|TRBV15
CATSRGWGGRSGNQPQHF
TGTGCCACCAGCAGAGGATGGGGGGGTCGGTCGGGGAATCAGCCCCAGCATTTT
>.|.|TRBJ1-5|15|TRBV7-2
CASSSRTPSNQPQHF
TGTGCCAGCAGCTCACGGACACCTAGCAATCAGCCCCAGCATTTT
>.|.|TRBJ1-5|13|TRBV5-4
CASSRDSNQPQHF
TGTGCCAGCAGCCGCGATAGCAATCAGCCCCAGCATTTT
>.|.|TRBJ2-7|13|TRBV29-1
CSVETSSSYEQYF
TGCAGCGTTGAAACTAGTTCTTCCTACGAGCAGTACTTC
>.|once|TRBJ1-1|13|TRBV7-8
CASSLDRYTEAFF
TGTGCCAGCAGCTTAGATCGGTACACTGAAGCTTTCTTT
>.|.|TRBJ2-6|16|TRBV15
CATSRTPGSGANVLTF
TGTGCCACCAGCCGAACGCCGGGGTCTGGGGCCAACGTCCTGACTTTC
>.|once|TRBJ2-1|12|TRBV18
CASSPGRDEQFF
TGTGCCAGCTCACCAGGGCGCGATGAGCAGTTCTTC
>.|.|TRBJ2-3|17|TRBV21-1
CASIPSLRTEITDTQYF
TGTGCCAGCATTCCATCACTGCGGACAGAGATCACAGATACGCAGTATTTT
>TRBD1|.|TRBJ1-1|13|TRBV29-1
CSARQGLDTEAFF
TGCAGCGCCAGACAGGGGCTCGACACTGAAGCTTTCTTT
>.|.|TRBJ1-1|14|TRBV10-1
CASNQDGGGTEAFF
TGCGCCAGCAACCAAGACGGGGGGGGAACTGAAGCTTTCTTT
>TRBD1|few|TRBJ1-2|11|TRBV2
CASRTGGGYTF
TGTGCCAGCCGCACAGGGGGAGGCTACACCTTC
>.|.|TRBJ1-2|14|TRBV25-1
CASSRHRANYGYTF
TGTGCCAGCAGCCGCCATCGGGCTAACTATGGCTACACCTTC
>.|.|TRBJ1-4|13|TRBV19
CASSIESDEKLFF
TGTGCCAGTAGTATAGAGTCCGATGAAAAACTGTTTTTT
>TRBD1|.|TRBJ2-5|19|TRBV5-1
CASSLEITRDRAFAETQYF
TGCGCCAGCAGCTTGGAGATCACCCGGGACAGGGCTTTTGCAGAGACCCAGTACTTC
>TRBD2|once|TRBJ2-3|17|TRBV7-2
CASSLVLAGVNRDTQYF
TGTGCCAGCAGCTTAGTCCTAGCGGGGGTGAACCGAGATACGCAGTATTTT
>.|.|TRBJ1-4|14|TRBV7-2
CASSGGGSGEKLFF
TGTGCCAGCAGCGGCGGGGGGTCGGGAGAAAAACTGTTTTTT
>.|.|TRBJ1-6|13|TRBV30
CAGSAGVNSPLHF
TGTGCCGGCTCCGCGGGAGTTAATTCACCCCTCCACTTT
>.|.|TRBJ2-5|12|TRBV6-1
CASTWSEETQYF
TGTGCCAGCACCTGGAGCGAAGAGACCCAGTACTTC
>TRBD2|.|TRBJ2-1|15|TRBV6-5
CASSPLLAGYNEQFF
TGTGCCAGCAGTCCACTACTAGCGGGGTACAATGAGCAGTTCTTC
>TRBD2|.|TRBJ2-1|16|TRBV4-1
CASSQEGLAAYNEQFF
TGCGCCAGCAGCCAAGAGGGTCTAGCGGCCTACAATGAGCAGTTCTTC
>.|once|TRBJ1-4|17|TRBV4-3
CASSQGGLRATNEKLFF
TGCGCCAGCAGCCAAGGGGGACTCCGGGCTACTAATGAAAAACTGTTTTTT
>TRBD1|.|TRBJ2-5|15|TRBV25-1
CASSANTGGAETQYF
TGTGCCAGCAGTGCAAATACAGGGGGCGCGGAGACCCAGTACTTC
>.|.|TRBJ1-2|13|TRBV27
CASSLRDNYGYTF
TGTGCCAGCAGTTTACGAGATAACTATGGCTACACCTTC
>TRBD1|.|TRBJ2-7|12|TRBV7-8
CASSRTGGDRYF
TGTGCCAGCAGTCGAACAGGGGGCGATCGATACTTC
>.|.|TRBJ2-3|13|TRBV7-6
CASSLASADTQYF
TGTGCCAGCAGCTTAGCTAGCGCAGATACGCAGTATTTT